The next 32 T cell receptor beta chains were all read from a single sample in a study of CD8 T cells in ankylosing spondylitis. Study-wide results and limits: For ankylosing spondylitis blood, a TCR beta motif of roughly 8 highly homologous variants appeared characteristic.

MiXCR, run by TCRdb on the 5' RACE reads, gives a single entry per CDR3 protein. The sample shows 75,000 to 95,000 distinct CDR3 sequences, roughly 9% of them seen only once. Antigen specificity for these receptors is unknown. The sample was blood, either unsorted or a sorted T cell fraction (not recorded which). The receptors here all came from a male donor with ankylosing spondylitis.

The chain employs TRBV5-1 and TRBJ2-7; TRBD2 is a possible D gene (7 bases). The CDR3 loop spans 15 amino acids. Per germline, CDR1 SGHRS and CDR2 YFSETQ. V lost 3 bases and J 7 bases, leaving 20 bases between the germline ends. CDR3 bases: TGCGCCAGCAGCTATCTGGCGGGGGCGCCGGGAGAGCAGTACTTC. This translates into CASSYLAGAPGEQYF.

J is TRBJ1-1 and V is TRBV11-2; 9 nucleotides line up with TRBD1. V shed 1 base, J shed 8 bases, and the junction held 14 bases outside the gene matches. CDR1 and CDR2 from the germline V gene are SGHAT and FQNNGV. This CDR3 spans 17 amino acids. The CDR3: CASSLGGYRGRLPEAFF. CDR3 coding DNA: TGTGCCAGCAGCTTAGGGGGGTACAGGGGGCGGCTGCCAGAAGCTTTCTTT.

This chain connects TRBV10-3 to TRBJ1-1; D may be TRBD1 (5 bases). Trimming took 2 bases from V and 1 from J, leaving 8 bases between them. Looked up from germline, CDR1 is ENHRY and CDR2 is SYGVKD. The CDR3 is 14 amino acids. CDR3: CAISEPRENTEAFF. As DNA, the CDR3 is TGTGCCATCAGTGAGCCCAGGGAGAACACTGAAGCTTTCTTT.

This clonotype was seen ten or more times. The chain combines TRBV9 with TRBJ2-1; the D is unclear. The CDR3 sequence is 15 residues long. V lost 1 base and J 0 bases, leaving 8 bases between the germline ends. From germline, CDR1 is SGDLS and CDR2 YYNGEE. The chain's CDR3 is CASSVSGSSYNEQFF. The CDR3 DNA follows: TGTGCCAGCAGCGTATCAGGAAGCTCCTACAATGAGCAGTTCTTC.

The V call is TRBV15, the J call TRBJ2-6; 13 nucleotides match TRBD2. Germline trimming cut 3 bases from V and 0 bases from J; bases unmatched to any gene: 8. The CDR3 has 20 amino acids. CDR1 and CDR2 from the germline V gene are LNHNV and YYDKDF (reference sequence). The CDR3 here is CATSSEGLAGSVSGANVLTF. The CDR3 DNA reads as TGTGCCACCAGCAGTGAGGGACTAGCGGGAAGTGTCTCTGGGGCCAACGTCCTGACTTTC.

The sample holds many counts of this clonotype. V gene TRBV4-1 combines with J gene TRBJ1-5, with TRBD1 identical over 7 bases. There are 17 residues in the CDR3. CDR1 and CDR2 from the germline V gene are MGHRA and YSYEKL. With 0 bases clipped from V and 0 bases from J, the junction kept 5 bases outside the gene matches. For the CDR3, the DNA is TGCGCCAGCAGCCAAGACGGGACAGAGTATAGCAATCAGCCCCAGCATTTT. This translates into CASSQDGTEYSNQPQHF.

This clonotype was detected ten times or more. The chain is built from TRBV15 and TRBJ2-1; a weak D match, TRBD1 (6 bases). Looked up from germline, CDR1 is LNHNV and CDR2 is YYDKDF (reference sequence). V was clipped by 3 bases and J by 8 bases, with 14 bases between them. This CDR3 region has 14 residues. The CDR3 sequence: CATSRERQVDEQFF. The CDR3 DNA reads TGTGCCACCAGCAGGGAGAGACAGGTAGATGAGCAGTTCTTC.

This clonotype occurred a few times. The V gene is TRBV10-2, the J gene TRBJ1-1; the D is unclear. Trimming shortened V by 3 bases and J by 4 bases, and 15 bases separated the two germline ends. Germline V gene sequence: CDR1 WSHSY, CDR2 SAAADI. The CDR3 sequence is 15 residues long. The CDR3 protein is CASSDITLGSTEAFF. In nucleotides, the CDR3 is TGCGCCAGCAGTGATATAACACTCGGGAGCACTGAAGCTTTCTTT.

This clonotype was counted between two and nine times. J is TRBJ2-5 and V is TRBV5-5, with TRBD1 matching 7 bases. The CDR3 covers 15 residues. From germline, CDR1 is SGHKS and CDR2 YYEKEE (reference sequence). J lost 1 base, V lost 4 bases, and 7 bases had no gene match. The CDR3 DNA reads TGTGCCAGCAGCCCGTGGACAGGTGCCCAAGAGACCCAGTACTTC. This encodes CASSPWTGAQETQYF.

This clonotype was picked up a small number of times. CDR3 DNA: TGTGCCAGCAGCCACCGGGTTAAGGCCCCAGATACGCAGTATTTT. Protein sequence: CASSHRVKAPDTQYF. The chain joins TRBV7-9 to TRBJ2-3; D is uncertain. In germline, CDR1 is SEHNR, CDR2 FQNEAQ (reference sequence). The CDR3 is made up of 15 amino acids. V lost 5 bases to trimming and J lost 4 bases, with 16 bases between them.

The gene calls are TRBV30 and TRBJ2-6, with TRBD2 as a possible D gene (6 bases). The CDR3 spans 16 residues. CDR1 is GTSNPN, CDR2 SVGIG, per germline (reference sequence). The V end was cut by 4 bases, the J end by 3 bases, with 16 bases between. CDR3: CAWTPGGIDGANVLTF. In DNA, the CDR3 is TGTGCCTGGACCCCAGGAGGGATCGATGGGGCCAACGTCCTGACTTTC.

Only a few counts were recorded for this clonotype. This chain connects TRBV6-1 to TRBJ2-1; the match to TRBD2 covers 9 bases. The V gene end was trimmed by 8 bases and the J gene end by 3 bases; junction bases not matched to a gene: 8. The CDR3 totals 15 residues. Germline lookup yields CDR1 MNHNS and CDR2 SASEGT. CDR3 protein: CASWGGGGNYNEQFF. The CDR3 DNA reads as TGTGCCAGCTGGGGCGGGGGGGGCAACTACAATGAGCAGTTCTTC.

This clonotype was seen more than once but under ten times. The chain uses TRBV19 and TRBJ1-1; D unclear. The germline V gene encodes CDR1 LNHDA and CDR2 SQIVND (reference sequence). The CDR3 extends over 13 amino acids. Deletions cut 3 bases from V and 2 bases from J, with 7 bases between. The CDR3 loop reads CASSIPGNTEAFF. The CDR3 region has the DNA TGTGCCAGTAGTATTCCAGGAAACACTGAAGCTTTCTTT.

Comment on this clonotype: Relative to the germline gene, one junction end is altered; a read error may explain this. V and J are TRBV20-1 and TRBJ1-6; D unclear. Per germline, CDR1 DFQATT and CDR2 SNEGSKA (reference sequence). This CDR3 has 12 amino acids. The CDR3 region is CSRPFYNSPLYF. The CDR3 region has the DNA TGCAGCCGACCGTTTTATAATTCACCCCTCTACTTT.

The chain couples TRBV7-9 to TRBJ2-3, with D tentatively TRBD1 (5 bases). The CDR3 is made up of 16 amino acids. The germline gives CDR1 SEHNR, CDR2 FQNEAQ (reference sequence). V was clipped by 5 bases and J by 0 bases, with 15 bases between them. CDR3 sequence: CASSALDSPSTDTQYF. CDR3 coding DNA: TGTGCCAGCAGCGCATTAGACAGTCCGAGCACAGATACGCAGTATTTT.

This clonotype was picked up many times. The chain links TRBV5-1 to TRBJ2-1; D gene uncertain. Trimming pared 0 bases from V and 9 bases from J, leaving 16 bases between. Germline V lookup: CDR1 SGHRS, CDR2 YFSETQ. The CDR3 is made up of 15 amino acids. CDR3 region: CASSLGGLGLLEQFF. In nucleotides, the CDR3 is TGCGCCAGCAGCTTGGGAGGTTTGGGTCTCCTTGAGCAGTTCTTC.

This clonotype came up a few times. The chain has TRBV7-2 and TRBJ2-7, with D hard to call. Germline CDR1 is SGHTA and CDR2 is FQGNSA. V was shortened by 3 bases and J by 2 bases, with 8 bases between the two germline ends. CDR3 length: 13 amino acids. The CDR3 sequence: CASSFSRTYEQYF. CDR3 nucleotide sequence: TGTGCCAGCAGCTTTAGTAGAACCTACGAGCAGTACTTC.

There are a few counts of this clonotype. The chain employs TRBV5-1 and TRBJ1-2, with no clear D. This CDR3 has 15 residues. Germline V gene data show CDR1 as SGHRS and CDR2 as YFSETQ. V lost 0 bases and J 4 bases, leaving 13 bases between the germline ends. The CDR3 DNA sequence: TGCGCCAGCAGCTTGGGATCCTCGGCCTTCTATGGCTACACCTTC. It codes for CASSLGSSAFYGYTF.

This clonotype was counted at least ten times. The CDR3 DNA follows: TGTGCCAGCAGCTCCAGCCAGGGGGCAAGTGGCTACACCTTC. This translates into CASSSSQGASGYTF. The rearrangement uses TRBV11-3 and TRBJ1-2; TRBD1 aligns across 8 bases. V lost 4 bases to trimming and J lost 7 bases; unmatched junction nucleotides: 8. Germline-derived CDR1 and CDR2 are SGHNT and YENEEA. The CDR3 is 14 residues long.

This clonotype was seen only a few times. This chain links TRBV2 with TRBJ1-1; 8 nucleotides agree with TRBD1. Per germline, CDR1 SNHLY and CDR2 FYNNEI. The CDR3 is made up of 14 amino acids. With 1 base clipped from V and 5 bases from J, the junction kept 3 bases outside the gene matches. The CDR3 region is CASSEDRGWTEAFF. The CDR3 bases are TGTGCCAGCAGTGAAGACAGGGGGTGGACTGAAGCTTTCTTT.

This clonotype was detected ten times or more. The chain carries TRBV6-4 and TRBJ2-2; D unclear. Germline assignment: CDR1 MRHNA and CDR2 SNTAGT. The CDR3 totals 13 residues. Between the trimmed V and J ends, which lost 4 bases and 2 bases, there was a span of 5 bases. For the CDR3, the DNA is TGTGCCAGCAGTGTGGAAAACACCGGGGAGCTGTTTTTT. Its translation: CASSVENTGELFF.

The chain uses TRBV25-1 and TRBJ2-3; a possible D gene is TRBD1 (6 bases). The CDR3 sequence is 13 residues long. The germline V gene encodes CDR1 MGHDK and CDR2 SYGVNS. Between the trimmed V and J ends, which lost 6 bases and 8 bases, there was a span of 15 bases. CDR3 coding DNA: TGTGCCAGCAGCGGGACACGTCTAGGTACGCAGTATTTT. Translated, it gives CASSGTRLGTQYF.

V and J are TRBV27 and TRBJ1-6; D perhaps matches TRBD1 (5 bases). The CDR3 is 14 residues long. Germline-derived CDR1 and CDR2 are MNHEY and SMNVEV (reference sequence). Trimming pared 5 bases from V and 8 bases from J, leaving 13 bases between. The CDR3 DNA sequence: TGTGCCAGCAGTACCGGGGGGGGGTATTCACCCCTCCACTTT. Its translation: CASSTGGGYSPLHF.

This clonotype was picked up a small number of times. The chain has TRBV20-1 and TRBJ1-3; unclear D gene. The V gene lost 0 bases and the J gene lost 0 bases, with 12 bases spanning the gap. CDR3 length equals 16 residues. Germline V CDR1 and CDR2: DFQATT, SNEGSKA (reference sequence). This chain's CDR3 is CSARDTSGNSGNTIYF. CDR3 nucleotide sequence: TGCAGTGCTAGAGATACCTCAGGAAACTCTGGAAACACCATATATTTT.

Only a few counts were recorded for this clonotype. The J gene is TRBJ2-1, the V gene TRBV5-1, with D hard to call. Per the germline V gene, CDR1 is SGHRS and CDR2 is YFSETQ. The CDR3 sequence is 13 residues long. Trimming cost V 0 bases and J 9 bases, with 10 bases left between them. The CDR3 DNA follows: TGCGCCAGCAGCTTGGACGTAGGACCTGAGCAGTTCTTC. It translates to CASSLDVGPEQFF.

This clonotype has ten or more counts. The CDR3 region is CAWSLAGPTDTQYF. For the CDR3, the DNA is TGTGCCTGGAGTCTAGCGGGACCCACAGATACGCAGTATTTT. The rearrangement uses TRBV30 and TRBJ2-3; 9 positions match TRBD2. The V gene end was trimmed by 2 bases and the J gene end by 2 bases; junction bases not matched to a gene: 2. Germline CDR1 reads GTSNPN; CDR2 reads SVGIG (reference sequence). The CDR3 is 14 amino acids.

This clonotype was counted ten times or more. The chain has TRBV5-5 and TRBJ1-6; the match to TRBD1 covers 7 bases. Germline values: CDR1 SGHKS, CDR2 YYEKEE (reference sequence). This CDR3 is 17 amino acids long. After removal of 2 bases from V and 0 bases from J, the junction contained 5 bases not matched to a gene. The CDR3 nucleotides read TGTGCCAGCAGCTTAGACAGGGCAAGCTCCTATAATTCACCCCTCCACTTT. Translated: CASSLDRASSYNSPLHF.

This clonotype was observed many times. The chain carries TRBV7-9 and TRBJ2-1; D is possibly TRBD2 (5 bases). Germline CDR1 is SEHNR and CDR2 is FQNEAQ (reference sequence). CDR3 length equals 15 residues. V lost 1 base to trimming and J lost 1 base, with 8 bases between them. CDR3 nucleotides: TGTGCCAGCAGCTTAGTACTAGGATCCTACAATGAGCAGTTCTTC. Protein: CASSLVLGSYNEQFF.

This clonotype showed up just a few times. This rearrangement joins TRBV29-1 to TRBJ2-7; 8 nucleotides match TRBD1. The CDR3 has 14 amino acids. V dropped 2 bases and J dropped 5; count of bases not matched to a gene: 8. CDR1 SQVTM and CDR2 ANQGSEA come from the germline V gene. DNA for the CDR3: TGCAGCGTTGAAAAGCGGCAGGGGGCCGACGAGCAGTACGTC. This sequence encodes CSVEKRQGADEQYV.

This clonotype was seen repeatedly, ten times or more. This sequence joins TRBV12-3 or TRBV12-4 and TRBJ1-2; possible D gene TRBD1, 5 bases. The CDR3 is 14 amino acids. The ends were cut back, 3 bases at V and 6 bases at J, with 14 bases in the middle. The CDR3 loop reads CASSLYPGGDGYTF. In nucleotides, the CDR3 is TGTGCCAGCAGTTTGTATCCCGGGGGAGATGGCTACACCTTC.

This CDR3 reads CSVVPGMRSDTQYF. CDR3 nucleotide sequence: TGCAGCGTTGTCCCGGGGATGAGGTCAGATACGCAGTATTTT. The V and J genes are TRBV29-1 and TRBJ2-3; D may be TRBD2 (5 bases). The ends were cut back, 4 bases at V and 4 bases at J, with 15 bases in the middle. The CDR3 has 14 amino acids. The germline V gene encodes CDR1 SQVTM and CDR2 ANQGSEA.

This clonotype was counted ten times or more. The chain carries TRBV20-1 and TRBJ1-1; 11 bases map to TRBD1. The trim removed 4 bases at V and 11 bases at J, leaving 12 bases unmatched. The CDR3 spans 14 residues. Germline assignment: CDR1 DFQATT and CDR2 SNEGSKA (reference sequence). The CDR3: CSATPQDRGLEAFF. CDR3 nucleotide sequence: TGCAGTGCTACTCCCCAGGACAGGGGGCTTGAGGCTTTCTTT.